This T cell receptor (beta chain) comes out of a study of blood T cell repertoires in COVID-19. About the study: Italy, Spain and the United States were the sources of the convalescent and acute COVID-19 samples. PBMCs, B-cell-depleted T cells, or T cells provided the cDNA or gDNA that made up the material.

Authors' processing steps: Amplification with reference gene primers provided the estimates of nucleated cell counts. The table came from immunoSEQ multiplex PCR; TCRdb's copy has only in-frame clones and leaves some out. V, J and clone size are those of that table, while D and trimming were read from the DNA. The data contain 180,000 or so clones, 65% to 85% of them singletons. V lost 0 bases and J lost 5; bases outside the gene matches: 4. Germline V CDR1 and CDR2: SGHAT, FQNNGV. CDR3 length equals 16 residues. Source material: peripheral blood. This chain connects TRBV11-2 to TRBJ2-3; TRBD2 aligns across 11 bases. The clonotype originates from a human donor with acute or convalescent COVID-19. The donor label of this sample is uncertain. The CDR3 spells CASSLDGLAGGDTQYF. Here the CDR3 DNA reads TGTGCCAGCAGCTTAGATGGCCTAGCGGGGGGAGATACGCAGTATTTT.